Following are 15 T cell receptor beta chains from one sample sequenced in a study of spatial heterogeneity in lung cancer (dated by TCRdb to about 2019). Library method: 5' RACE. The instrument given in TCRdb is NextSeq 500. Through fastp at Q25 and MiXCR, TCRdb rebuilt clones from the public reads, retaining in-frame beta chains. Each CDR3 protein appears once, grouped with its most common genes and DNA. The sample includes approximately 44,000 distinct CDR3 sequences, with roughly an eighth observed a single time. The top ten constitute 50% to 60% of the sample. Read against the paper, the sample's time point label means: sample taken at primary tumor resection. The sample here was PBMCs, taken at surgery. Source of these receptors: a male donor with early-stage non-small cell lung cancer.

V usage is TRBV6-5 and J usage is TRBJ2-7; TRBD1 matches 8 bases. The junction had 3 bases not matched to a gene; V was cut back by 0 bases and J by 2 bases. Germline V gene data show CDR1 as MNHEY and CDR2 as SVGAGI. CDR3 length equals 15 residues. The CDR3 here is CASSYSGTGPYEQYF. DNA of the CDR3: TGTGCCAGCAGTTACTCAGGGACAGGCCCCTACGAGCAGTACTTC.

This clonotype was counted at least ten times. This chain joins TRBV2 and TRBJ1-5; D is possibly TRBD1 (5 bases). Germline V gene lookup returns CDR1 SNHLY and CDR2 FYNNEI. This CDR3 spans 11 amino acids. Between the trimmed V and J ends, which lost 6 bases and 12 bases, there was a span of 12 bases. For the CDR3, the DNA is TGTGCCAGCAGAAGAGGGGCACACCAGCATTTT. It encodes CASRRGAHQHF.

This clonotype was counted at least ten times. V and J are TRBV15 and TRBJ1-4, with TRBD1 matching 7 bases. The germline gives CDR1 LNHNV, CDR2 YYDKDF (reference sequence). V trimming: 2 bases; J trimming: 3 bases; junction bases outside the gene matches: 3. CDR3 length: 15 residues. Here the CDR3 reads CATSRQGGSNEKLFF. The DNA of the CDR3 is TGTGCCACCAGCAGACAGGGGGGGTCTAATGAAAAACTGTTTTTT.

This clonotype was seen a handful of times. The chain joins TRBV5-4 to TRBJ1-6; D is perhaps TRBD1 (6 bases). Germline-derived CDR1 and CDR2 are SGHNT and YYREEE (reference sequence). The V end was cut by 1 base, the J end by 9 bases, with 11 bases between. The CDR3 runs 14 residues. The CDR3 nucleotides read TGTGCCAGCAGCTTGAGGACAGAAGGTTCACCCCTCCACTTT. It specifies CASSLRTEGSPLHF.

This clonotype occurred a few times. The chain combines TRBV18 with TRBJ2-5; no firm D call. CDR1 is KGHSH, CDR2 LQKENI, per germline. This CDR3 comprises 14 residues. V was pared by 0 bases and J by 2 bases, with 7 bases between. The CDR3 loop is CASSPPSSQETQYF. CDR3 coding DNA: TGTGCCAGCTCACCACCCAGCAGTCAAGAGACCCAGTACTTC.

This clonotype was recorded at least ten times. One junction end disagrees with the germline gene, perhaps due to a read error. The chain has TRBV7-7 and TRBJ2-2, with 11 bases fitting TRBD2. CDR3 length equals 16 residues. In germline, CDR1 is SSHAT, CDR2 FNYEAQ (reference sequence). The CDR3 DNA reads as TGTGCTAGCAGCCCCCGACTAGCGGGAAACACCGGGGAGCTGTTTTTT. Translating gives CASSPRLAGNTGELFF.

This clonotype was detected ten times or more. The genes are TRBV18 and TRBJ1-4; 8 bases fit TRBD1. With 0 bases clipped from V and 5 bases from J, the junction kept 5 bases outside the gene matches. CDR3 length equals 16 residues. Germline V lookup: CDR1 KGHSH, CDR2 LQKENI. CDR3 in amino acids: CASSPPDREFNEKLFF. CDR3 sequence (DNA): TGTGCCAGCTCACCACCGGACAGGGAGTTCAATGAAAAACTGTTTTTT. Supplemented by reference TRBV18 and TRBJ1-4, the full variable domain reads NAGVMQNPRHLVRRRGQEARLRCSPMKGHSHVYWYRQLPEEGLKFMVYLQKENIIDESGMPKERFSAEFPKEGPSILRIQQVVRGDSAAYFCASSPPDREFNEKLFFGSGTQLSVL.

There are a few counts of this clonotype. The rearrangement joins TRBV29-1 to TRBJ2-5, with TRBD2 matching over 7 bases. CDR3 size: 13 residues. Germline loops: CDR1 SQVTM, CDR2 ANQGSEA. V trimming: 4 bases; J trimming: 1 base; junction bases outside the gene matches: 3. The CDR3 DNA follows: TGCAGCGTTGTATCGGGGGGCCAAGAGACCCAGTACTTC. This translates into CSVVSGGQETQYF.

This clonotype was observed a handful of times. This chain uses TRBV5-1 with TRBJ2-1; 13 nucleotides agree with TRBD2. Germline V gene sequence: CDR1 SGHRS, CDR2 YFSETQ. After removal of 1 base from V and 7 bases from J, the junction contained 2 bases not matched to a gene. The CDR3 spans 15 residues. The chain's CDR3 is CASSLTSGRGNEQFF. The CDR3 nucleotides are TGCGCCAGCAGCTTGACTAGCGGGAGGGGTAATGAGCAGTTCTTC.

This clonotype was seen only a few times. The genes are TRBV29-1 and TRBJ2-6; 7 bases are shared with TRBD2. After removal of 0 bases from V and 0 bases from J, the junction contained 2 bases not matched to a gene. Germline V gives CDR1 SQVTM, CDR2 ANQGSEA. CDR3 length: 16 amino acids. The CDR3 protein is CSVEDGLGSGANVLTF. CDR3 bases: TGCAGCGTTGAAGACGGACTAGGCTCTGGGGCCAACGTCCTGACTTTC.

This clonotype was counted many times. The chain combines TRBV11-1 with TRBJ1-2; 7 nucleotides align to TRBD1. CDR3 length: 14 amino acids. Losses at the gene ends were 5 bases for V and 4 bases for J; bases not matched to a gene: 7. CDR1 is SGHAT, CDR2 FQDESV, per germline (reference sequence). The CDR3 DNA follows: TGTGCCAGCAGCCCTCTGGACAGGCTCTATGGCTACACCTTC. Translation: CASSPLDRLYGYTF.

The chain uses TRBV7-2 and TRBJ2-1; 8 bases fit TRBD2. The CDR3 runs to 14 residues. CDR1 is SGHTA, CDR2 FQGNSA, per germline. With 4 bases clipped from V and 8 bases from J, the junction kept 7 bases outside the gene matches. The CDR3 protein is CASSSGLAYDEQFF. DNA of the CDR3: TGTGCCAGCAGCTCCGGACTAGCATACGATGAGCAGTTCTTC. The full variable domain, rest sourced from reference TRBV7-2 and TRBJ2-1, is GAGVSQSPSNKVTEKGKDVELRCDPISGHTALYWYRQSLGQGLEFLIYFQGNSAPDKSGLPSDRFSAERTGGSVSTLTIQRTQQEDSAVYLCASSSGLAYDEQFFGPGTRLTVL.

V usage is TRBV5-6 and J usage is TRBJ1-2; D is ambiguous. Trimming stripped 0 bases from V and 4 bases from J, with 4 bases between. Germline V CDR1 and CDR2: SGHDT, YYEEEE. The CDR3 contains 12 residues. CDR3 loop: CASSLASYGYTF. The CDR3 bases are TGTGCCAGCAGCTTGGCGAGCTATGGCTACACCTTC.

This clonotype was counted at least ten times. This chain connects TRBV4-2 to TRBJ2-7, with D hard to call. This CDR3 is 16 amino acids long. From germline, CDR1 is LGHNA and CDR2 YNFKEQ. V lost 0 bases and J lost 2, with 14 bases in between. CDR3 in DNA: TGTGCCAGCAGCCAAGATCAAAGACGGTCTCCCTACGAGCAGTACTTC. Translation gives CASSQDQRRSPYEQYF.

This clonotype has a count of ten or more. J is TRBJ1-5 and V is TRBV12-3 or TRBV12-4; no definite D call. CDR3 length equals 12 residues. V was trimmed by 3 bases and J by 7 bases, leaving 7 bases between them. CDR3 residues: CASSFPRQPQHF. DNA for the CDR3: TGTGCCAGCAGTTTCCCGAGGCAGCCCCAGCATTTT.